The source of this T cell receptor (beta chain) is a study of regulatory T cells in long-lasting Graves disease. Time point defined: persistent/refractory GD, antithyroid drugs over 5 years with positive TRAb. RNA isolated from PBMCs was used to make the TCR library. Graves' disease diagnoses followed American Thyroid Association guidelines. Peripheral blood, about 9 milliliters of it, was drawn into EDTA tubes. Study observations and caveats: The persistent group shared around 3,000 public clonotypes, more than the approximately 880 shared by new patients.

This clonotype showed up just a few times. Antigen: not known. CDR3 size: 13 residues. The V and J ends lost 4 bases and 5 bases respectively, with 9 bases between them. Germline V gene data show CDR1 as ENHRY and CDR2 as SYGVKD. Assembly of TCR beta libraries relied on iRepertoire HTBI primers together with Arm-PCR of CDR3 regions. MiXCR, run by TCRdb on the multiplex PCR reads, gives a single entry per CDR3 protein. The sample has 700,000 or so distinct CDR3 sequences; about 30% are singletons. This TCR was sampled from a female donor with Graves disease. The rearrangement joins TRBV10-3 to TRBJ1-5, with unresolved D. Sequences were derived from peripheral blood mononuclear cells (PBMCs), sampled when the disease was refractory, from a patient treated with antithyroid drugs. The CDR3 sequence is CAISGTEYQPQHF. The CDR3 DNA follows: TGTGCCATCAGTGGAACAGAGTATCAGCCCCAGCATTTT.